This T cell receptor (beta chain) is drawn from a study of blood T cell repertoires in COVID-19. On the study more broadly: Italy, Spain and the United States were the sources of the convalescent and acute COVID-19 samples. T cells, B-cell-depleted T cells, or PBMCs supplied cDNA or gDNA.

In the study's own analysis: Reference gene primers were amplified, and this amplification served to estimate nucleated cell counts. TCRdb's table, derived via immunoSEQ multiplex PCR, lists solely in-frame clones and lacks some. The DNA was the basis for D and trimming; V, J and clone size are from that table. Altogether about 66,000 clones are present, around nine tenths being singletons, with the ten largest covering approximately 1.5%. CDR3 length equals 12 residues. Germline CDR1 MGHDK, CDR2 SYGVNS. Trimming took 4 bases from V and 7 from J; bases not matched to a gene: 4. What was sequenced was peripheral blood. This TCR was recovered from a man aged 60 to 75 with acute or convalescent COVID-19. The V and J genes are TRBV25-1 and TRBJ2-7, with 7 bases fitting TRBD1. CDR3 protein: CASSGQGREQYF. In DNA form, the CDR3 reads TGTGCCAGCAGTGGACAGGGACGGGAGCAGTACTTC.